This TCR beta chain was sequenced for a study of cytomegalovirus exposure and HLA in healthy donors (dated by TCRdb to 2016 to 2017). Study-wide context: A later analysis indicated that the 90 to 150 validation repertoires were generated on the platform also employed for the approximately 700 repertoires of the first cohort. The aim of the study was to test whether cataloging public T cell receptors could identify signatures of past pathogen exposure. To predict cytomegalovirus infection status, the study brought together high-throughput TCR immunosequencing, statistical association of individual TCRs with disease status, and machine learning. Besides the first cohort of 666 subjects, a separate validation cohort made up of 90 to 150 different subjects was used.

What the authors observed across the whole study: In vitro tests confirmed that a few of the cytomegalovirus-associated TCR beta chains recognize cytomegalovirus antigens. A later analysis had no HLA typing for the validation cohort, so co-occurrence there was scored across all 110 or so repertoires. It was suggested by the authors that the approach could potentially be generalized to other disease states and immunological phenotypes. While some public TCRs were present in many individuals, most TCR sequences turned up only very rarely across donors. In the study, around 150 TCR beta chains were listed as associated with cytomegalovirus. In a later analysis, TCRs clustered in the first cohort were found to also tend to co-occur in the 110 or so validation repertoires, with 90% to 95% of cluster scores above 0. In both the original and validation cohorts, the classifier was reported to diagnose cytomegalovirus status with high specificity and sensitivity.

V is trimmed back by 10 bases and J by 4 bases, and the junction contains 15 bases that no gene match accounts for. Including cysteine and phenylalanine, the CDR3 has 16 amino acids. The retained sequence is limited to the CDR3, 48 bases, with the frame set at the first base. CDR1 and CDR2 were assigned from the germline V gene (reference sequence) as LNHDA and SQIVND. Of note for this clone: Its antigen remains unidentified. It has no much larger one-base neighbor in the sample; base qualities were not kept.

The donors were included in the validation cohort of roughly 130 subjects, a group kept apart from the roughly 700-subject first cohort. Library creation used the immunoSEQ multiplex PCR assay. Turning to the authors' computational methods: To diagnose cytomegalovirus status from the catalog of TCR beta chain sequences, a statistical classification framework was built. As stored in TCRdb, this immuneACCESS dataset retains in-frame rearrangements with V and J assigned. A fraction of the clones does not appear; measured against another copy, unresolved V genes explain less than half of the discrepancy, and the remainder lacks a known reason. That table is the source of V, J and clone size, and D and trimming were worked out from the DNA. For this sample there are under 250,000 clones; about nine tenths appear just once. Together, the top ten hold about 0.95% of the sample.

Sequenced: PBMCs. This TCR was sampled from a woman younger than 35 in good health and CMV-seronegative. The V gene is TRBV19 and the J gene is TRBJ2-1, and 8 bases in between align with TRBD1. The sequenced DNA: TGTGCCACCGAATGGGCCCCACAGGGGGGATACAATGAGCAGTTCTTC. The resulting protein is CATEWAPQGGYNEQFF.